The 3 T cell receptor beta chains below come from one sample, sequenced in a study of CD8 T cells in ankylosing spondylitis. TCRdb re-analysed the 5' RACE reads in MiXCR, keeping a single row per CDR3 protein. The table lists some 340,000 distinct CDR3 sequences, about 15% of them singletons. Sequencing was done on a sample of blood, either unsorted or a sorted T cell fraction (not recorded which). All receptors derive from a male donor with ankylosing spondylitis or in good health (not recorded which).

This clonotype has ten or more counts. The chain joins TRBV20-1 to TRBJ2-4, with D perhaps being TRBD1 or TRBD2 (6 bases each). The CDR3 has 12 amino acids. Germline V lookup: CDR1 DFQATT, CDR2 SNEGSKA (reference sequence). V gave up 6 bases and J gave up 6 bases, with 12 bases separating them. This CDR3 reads CSAGGGPNIQYF. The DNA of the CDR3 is TGCAGTGCCGGAGGGGGGCCAAACATTCAGTACTTC.

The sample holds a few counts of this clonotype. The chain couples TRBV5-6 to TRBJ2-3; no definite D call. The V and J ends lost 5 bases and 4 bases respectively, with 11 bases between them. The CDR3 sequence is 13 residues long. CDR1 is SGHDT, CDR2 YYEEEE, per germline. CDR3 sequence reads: CASRSWAADTQYF. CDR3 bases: TGTGCCAGCAGGTCATGGGCGGCAGATACGCAGTATTTT.

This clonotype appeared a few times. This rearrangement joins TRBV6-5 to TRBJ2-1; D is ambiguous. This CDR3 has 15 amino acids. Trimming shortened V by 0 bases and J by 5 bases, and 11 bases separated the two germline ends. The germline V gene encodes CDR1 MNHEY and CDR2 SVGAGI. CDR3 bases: TGTGCCAGCAGTTACTCCCGATTAGCTGACAATGAGCAGTTCTTC. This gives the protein CASSYSRLADNEQFF.